This T cell receptor beta chain was identified in a study of CD8+CD57+ T cells in acquired aplastic anemia. Whole-study findings and limits: The CD8+ Simpson's diversity of patients and controls was not significantly different.

Germline CDR1 KGHSH, CDR2 LQKENI. Trimming left V 5 bases short and J 4 bases short, with 12 bases between. The CDR3 is 14 residues long. Genomic DNA was employed as the template in profiling TCR beta VDJ and CDR3. TCRdb independently ran MiXCR on the reads; one entry per CDR3 protein. Of roughly 290,000 distinct CDR3 sequences in the sample, approximately 60% were seen once. This clonotype has ten or more counts. Its matching antigen is unknown. Only patients with CD8+CD57+ cell expansion on flow cytometry were chosen for sequencing. The material sequenced was sorted CD4+, CD8+, or CD8+CD57+ T cells (not recorded which) from PBMCs. This clonotype originated in a human donor with aplastic anemia. The J gene is TRBJ2-1, the V gene TRBV18; D could derive from TRBD1 or TRBD2 (5 bases each). CDR3 loop: CASSARDPYNEQFF. Here the CDR3 DNA reads TGTGCCAGCTCAGCCCGGGACCCTTACAATGAGCAGTTCTTC.